This is a list of T cell receptor beta chains from one sample in a study of cytomegalovirus exposure and HLA in healthy donors. This table comes from immunoSEQ multiplex PCR, and its TCRdb copy is limited to in-frame clones, with some not included. The sample contains around 180,000 clones, 85% of which appear only once. Sequencing was performed on PBMCs. These receptors were obtained from a boy aged 2-9 years in good health and CMV-seronegative. Both conserved end residues are part of each CDR3. D genes are given only for firm matches. Size tells how often a clone was seen (once, few, many) or the class of an expanded clone, and some rows leave it out.

j_gene: TRBJ2-7
v_gene: TRBV4-1
abundance: -
d_gene: TRBD1
CDR3aa: CASSHGVGQDTYEQYF
CDR3nt: TGCGCCAGCAGCCACGGGGTCGGACAGGATACCTACGAGCAGTACTTC

j_gene: TRBJ2-7
v_gene: TRBV7-9
abundance: few
d_gene: TRBD1
CDR3aa: CASSSPTGDYEQYF
CDR3nt: TGTGCCAGCAGCTCCCCGACAGGGGACTACGAGCAGTACTTC

j_gene: TRBJ2-2
v_gene: TRBV2
abundance: -
d_gene: TRBD1
CDR3aa: CASRLRDRGLGSTGELFF
CDR3nt: TGTGCCAGCAGACTCCGGGACAGGGGGCTTGGGTCCACCGGGGAGCTGTTTTTT

j_gene: TRBJ2-7
v_gene: TRBV5-6
abundance: -
d_gene: TRBD1
CDR3aa: CASSMDRDFSEAYEQYF
CDR3nt: TGTGCCAGCAGCATGGACAGGGATTTTTCCGAAGCCTACGAGCAGTACTTC

j_gene: TRBJ1-1
v_gene: TRBV6-6
abundance: -
d_gene: -
CDR3aa: CASRENRVGTEAFF
CDR3nt: TGTGCCAGCAGGGAAAACAGGGTGGGCACTGAAGCTTTCTTT

j_gene: TRBJ2-2
v_gene: TRBV30
abundance: -
d_gene: -
CDR3aa: CAWSVWGPLNTGELFF
CDR3nt: TGTGCCTGGAGTGTTTGGGGGCCCTTGAACACCGGGGAGCTGTTTTTT

j_gene: TRBJ2-1
v_gene: TRBV6-5
abundance: -
d_gene: -
CDR3aa: CASSYSPGEAEQFF
CDR3nt: TGTGCCAGCAGTTACTCGCCCGGGGAAGCTGAGCAGTTCTTC

j_gene: TRBJ2-1
v_gene: TRBV19
abundance: -
d_gene: -
CDR3aa: CASSRIDKGTGEQFF
CDR3nt: TGTGCCAGTAGCAGAATCGACAAGGGAACAGGTGAGCAGTTCTTC

j_gene: TRBJ1-1
v_gene: TRBV5-6
abundance: once
d_gene: -
CDR3aa: CASSLASPGDTEAFF
CDR3nt: TGTGCCAGCAGCTTGGCAAGTCCCGGGGACACTGAAGCTTTCTTT

j_gene: TRBJ2-7
v_gene: TRBV6-5
abundance: -
d_gene: TRBD1
CDR3aa: CASRQGAEQYF
CDR3nt: TGTGCCAGCAGACAGGGGGCCGAGCAGTACTTC

j_gene: TRBJ1-1
v_gene: TRBV5-1
abundance: -
d_gene: -
CDR3aa: CASSLEVGNEAFF
CDR3nt: TGCGCCAGCAGCTTGGAAGTCGGTAACGAAGCTTTCTTT